The 18 T cell receptor beta chains given below trace back to one sample, sequenced in a study of blood T cell repertoires in COVID-19. Some clones are missing from TCRdb's copy, which holds only in-frame ones; the method was immunoSEQ multiplex PCR. The table shows approximately 210,000 clones, with approximately 80% occurring only once. Sequenced input: PBMCs or T cells enriched from blood (not recorded which). The receptors were sampled from a man in his forties who had recovered from COVID-19.

The genes are TRBV5-1 and TRBJ2-7; a possible D gene is TRBD2 (5 bases). Deletions cut 0 bases from V and 3 bases from J, with 10 bases between. Germline CDR1 and CDR2: SGHRS and YFSETQ. The CDR3 has 14 residues. CDR3 in amino acids: CASSLAGEGYEQYF. CDR3 sequence (DNA): TGCGCCAGCAGCTTGGCAGGCGAGGGCTACGAGCAGTACTTC.

The CDR3 region is CASSFGTSYEQYF. The CDR3 nucleotides are TGTGCCAGCAGTTTTGGCACCTCCTACGAGCAGTACTTC. The gene calls are TRBV27 and TRBJ2-7, with D uncertain. Trimming stripped 3 bases from V and 0 bases from J, with 6 bases between. CDR1 is MNHEY, CDR2 SMNVEV, per germline (reference sequence). This CDR3 has 13 amino acids.

V and J are TRBV28 and TRBJ2-4, with 7 bases that match TRBD1. Trimming cost V 6 bases and J 4 bases; bases outside gene matches: 9. The CDR3 loop spans 15 amino acids. Germline V gene data show CDR1 as MDHEN and CDR2 as SYDVKM. CDR3 sequence reads: CASRGTDSQKNIQYF. CDR3 DNA: TGTGCCAGCAGGGGGACAGATAGCCAAAAAAACATTCAGTACTTC.

V and J are TRBV14 and TRBJ2-1; the match to TRBD2 covers 9 bases. The CDR3 extends over 21 amino acids. In germline, CDR1 is SGHDN, CDR2 FVKESK. J gave up 2 bases and V 2 bases, and 19 bases lay outside the gene matches. CDR3: CASSQQRGSSGTSFTYNEQFF. The CDR3 coding sequence is TGTGCCAGCAGCCAACAAAGGGGGTCTAGCGGGACCTCTTTTACCTACAATGAGCAGTTCTTC. Based on the CDR3 plus reference TRBV14 and TRBJ2-1, the full variable domain is EAGVTQFPSHSVIEKGQTVTLRCDPISGHDNLYWYRRVMGKEIKFLLHFVKESKQDESGMPNNRFLAERTGGTYSTLKVQPAELEDSGVYFCASSQQRGSSGTSFTYNEQFFGPGTRLTVL.

V gene TRBV6-5 combines with J gene TRBJ1-2; D is perhaps TRBD1 (6 bases). CDR1 is MNHEY and CDR2 is SVGAGI in the germline V gene. This CDR3 region has 14 residues. Trimming stripped 4 bases from V and 6 bases from J, with 15 bases between. CDR3 sequence: CASSSSTGIHGYTF. In nucleotides, the CDR3 is TGTGCCAGCAGTTCATCGACAGGAATCCATGGCTACACCTTC.

This clone was seen a handful of times. This sequence joins TRBV28 and TRBJ1-6; 8 bases are shared with TRBD1. The CDR3 has 18 amino acids. Per the germline V gene, CDR1 is MDHEN and CDR2 is SYDVKM. Trimming removed 3 bases from V and 6 bases from J; junction bases left unmatched: 13. CDR3 sequence reads: CASSFLTLGDRSNSPLHF. CDR3 nucleotide sequence: TGTGCCAGCAGTTTCCTCACGTTAGGGGACAGGTCTAATTCACCCCTCCACTTT. The entire variable domain, with the rest obtained from reference TRBV28 and TRBJ1-6, is as follows: DVKVTQSSRYLVKRTGEKVFLECVQDMDHENMFWYRQDPGLGLRLIYFSYDVKMKEKGDIPEGYSVSREKKERFSLILESASTNQTSMYLCASSFLTLGDRSNSPLHFGNGTRLTVT.

J is TRBJ2-3 and V is TRBV12-2; the table calls TRBD1, which could not be checked here. TRBV12-2 is described as a pseudogene. The CDR3 has 16 amino acids. The CDR3 DNA sequence: TGTGCAAGTAAACCCAGGGCCCCGATATTCACAGATACGCAGTATTTT. It specifies CASKPRAPIFTDTQYF.

The chain links TRBV28 to TRBJ2-1; 9 nucleotides line up with TRBD2. Per the germline V gene, CDR1 is MDHEN and CDR2 is SYDVKM. The ends lost 3 bases at V and 9 bases at J; junction bases unmatched: 6. There are 14 residues in the CDR3. The CDR3 reads CASSFAGGPVEQFF. The CDR3 nucleotides are TGTGCCAGCAGTTTCGCGGGAGGGCCCGTTGAGCAGTTCTTC.

The chain carries TRBV28 and TRBJ2-7; 12 bases agree with TRBD2. The CDR3 spans 14 residues. Germline V CDR1 and CDR2: MDHEN, SYDVKM. V lost 4 bases to trimming and J lost 4 bases; unmatched junction nucleotides: 2. The CDR3 loop reads CASSSLAGGYEQYF. CDR3 in DNA: TGTGCCAGCAGTTCACTAGCGGGGGGTTACGAGCAGTACTTC. The full variable domain, rest sourced from reference TRBV28 and TRBJ2-7, is DVKVTQSSRYLVKRTGEKVFLECVQDMDHENMFWYRQDPGLGLRLIYFSYDVKMKEKGDIPEGYSVSREKKERFSLILESASTNQTSMYLCASSSLAGGYEQYFGPGTRLTVT.

V is TRBV15 and J is TRBJ2-5; weak D call: TRBD2 (5 bases). The CDR3 sequence is 15 residues long. V lost 2 bases to trimming and J lost 0 bases, with 10 bases between them. The germline gives CDR1 LNHNV, CDR2 YYDKDF (reference sequence). The chain's CDR3 is CATSRSRGNQETQYF. The DNA of the CDR3 is TGTGCCACCAGCAGATCCCGGGGTAACCAAGAGACCCAGTACTTC.

This chain links TRBV9 with TRBJ2-3; 9 positions agree with TRBD1. The CDR3 length is 16 residues. Germline V lookup: CDR1 SGDLS, CDR2 YYNGEE. Trimming removed 0 bases from V and 4 bases from J; junction bases left unmatched: 6. This CDR3 is CASSVAGTGLADTQYF. The CDR3 nucleotides are TGTGCCAGCAGCGTAGCTGGGACAGGGCTGGCAGATACGCAGTATTTT.

The DNA of the CDR3 is TGCGCCAGCAGCTATACAAGGAACACCGGGGAGCTGTTTTTT. This gives the protein CASSYTRNTGELFF. This chain links TRBV4-1 with TRBJ2-2, with D unclear. The length of the CDR3 is 14 residues. CDR1 is MGHRA and CDR2 is YSYEKL in the germline V gene. V was pared by 5 bases and J by 1 base, with 8 bases between.

The chain employs TRBV28 and TRBJ1-1; 7 nucleotides agree with TRBD1. V shed 3 bases and J 2 bases; nucleotides not matched to a gene: 3. The germline CDR1 and CDR2 sequences are MDHEN and SYDVKM. This CDR3 comprises 14 residues. In nucleotides, the CDR3 is TGTGCCAGCAGTTTGCGAGGGGGCAACACTGAAGCTTTCTTT. It is translated as CASSLRGGNTEAFF.

J is TRBJ2-3 and V is TRBV9; no clear D. This CDR3 is 14 amino acids long. The V and J ends lost 2 bases and 6 bases respectively, with 13 bases between them. The V gene's germline CDR1 is SGDLS and CDR2 YYNGEE. CDR3 region: CASSVFSGSDTQYF. CDR3 bases: TGTGCCAGCAGCGTTTTTAGTGGTTCCGATACGCAGTATTTT.

J is TRBJ1-3 and V is TRBV30, with 7 bases identical to TRBD1. Germline V gene lookup returns CDR1 GTSNPN and CDR2 SVGIG (reference sequence). V lost 7 bases to trimming and J lost 4 bases; unmatched junction nucleotides: 7. CDR3 length: 13 residues. CDR3 sequence reads: CASPTGSGNTIYF. The CDR3 DNA reads as TGTGCCTCCCCGACAGGGTCCGGAAACACCATATATTTT.

The V and J genes are TRBV28 and TRBJ1-3; no clear D gene. The ends were cut back, 3 bases at V and 3 bases at J, with 21 bases in the middle. This CDR3 contains 18 residues. Germline lookup yields CDR1 MDHEN and CDR2 SYDVKM. The CDR3 nucleotides are TGTGCCAGCAGTTTCCCACGCCGACGAGGCTTAGTTGGAAACACCATATATTTT. Its translation: CASSFPRRRGLVGNTIYF.

V is TRBV28 and J is TRBJ2-6; D is unresolved. This CDR3 is built from 15 residues. From germline, CDR1 is MDHEN and CDR2 SYDVKM. Deletions cut 2 bases from V and 0 bases from J, with 5 bases between. The CDR3 sequence: CASSLASSGANVLTF. The CDR3 DNA is TGTGCCAGCAGTTTAGCGAGCTCTGGGGCCAACGTCCTGACTTTC.

V usage is TRBV6-5 and J usage is TRBJ2-2; the D is unclear. V lost 6 bases, J lost 0 bases, and 11 bases lay in between. CDR3 length: 15 amino acids. CDR1 and CDR2 (germline): MNHEY, SVGAGI. CDR3 region: CASRTSIPNTGELFF. DNA for the CDR3: TGTGCCAGCAGAACCTCTATCCCGAACACCGGGGAGCTGTTTTTT.